This T cell receptor beta chain was obtained from a study of blood T cell repertoires in COVID-19 (TCRdb year 2020). Regarding the research as a whole: Collaborator samples came from the United States, Italy and Spain and covered acute and convalescent phases of COVID-19. Where available, HLA class I and class II types were obtained from metadata supplied by the sample provider rather than from assay-based typing. The repertoires were released in a freely available public database meant as a resource for research on the immune response to SARS-CoV-2. Subjects who had been exposed to COVID-19, were actively infected with it, or had recovered from it provided the deeply sampled blood TCRbeta repertoires that made up the dataset. The material from the prospective study consisted of cDNA or gDNA derived from T cells, B-cell-depleted T cells, or PBMCs. The samples were drawn from the first 160 participants of the ongoing ImmuneRACE study and from over 950 subjects provided by 6 global collaborators. The sample metadata nearly always contained a de-identified subject ID, COVID-19 status, age in years and sex.

Each collaborating institution followed its own protocols to collect whole blood in K2EDTA tubes. For TCRbeta analysis, collaborators shipped samples as frozen whole blood, isolated PBMCs, or DNA extracted from either of those sample types. TCRbeta CDR3 regions were amplified from genomic DNA by means of the immunoSEQ Assay, a bias-controlled multiplex PCR. Regarding the original processing steps: The number of nucleated cells in each sample was estimated from the amplification of reference gene primers within the assay. To quantify the absolute abundance of each unique TCRbeta CDR3 rearrangement, sequence reads were collapsed and filtered. Productive Simpson clonality was computed per sample as the square root of Simpson's diversity index over productive rearrangements. What TCRdb holds here is the immuneACCESS table cut down to in-frame rearrangements. Part of the clones is not present; checked against another copy, under half of the missing clones reflect an unresolved V gene, and the others are unexplained. V and J calls and clone size are as listed in that table; D and trimming were resolved from the DNA. This sample has roughly 270,000 clones in its table, and roughly 85% of those were observed once. Clones ranked in the top ten supply 4.5% to 6% of the sample.

Study-wide findings and limitations: The quantity of clinical and demographic metadata differed by source and by participant and was supplied without curation.

This clone showed up many times. The target of this receptor is not known. Per-base qualities were not stored, and no clone one base away is much larger. The germline V gene (reference sequence) specifies LNHNV as CDR1 and YYDKDF as CDR2. Including the terminal cysteine and phenylalanine, the CDR3 comprises 16 residues. Just the 48-base CDR3 DNA is kept, in frame starting at base 1. Ends trimmed: V by 1 base, J by 3 bases; bases unmatched to a gene: 3. This receptor was identified in a man aged 45-65 years with active or convalescent COVID-19. The sample comprised peripheral blood. The chain is assembled from TRBV15 and TRBJ2-1; 10 of the junction bases match TRBD1. The CDR3 protein is CATSRVGTGVYNEQFF. At the DNA level, the sequence is TGTGCCACCAGCAGAGTCGGGACAGGGGTCTACAATGAGCAGTTCTTC.